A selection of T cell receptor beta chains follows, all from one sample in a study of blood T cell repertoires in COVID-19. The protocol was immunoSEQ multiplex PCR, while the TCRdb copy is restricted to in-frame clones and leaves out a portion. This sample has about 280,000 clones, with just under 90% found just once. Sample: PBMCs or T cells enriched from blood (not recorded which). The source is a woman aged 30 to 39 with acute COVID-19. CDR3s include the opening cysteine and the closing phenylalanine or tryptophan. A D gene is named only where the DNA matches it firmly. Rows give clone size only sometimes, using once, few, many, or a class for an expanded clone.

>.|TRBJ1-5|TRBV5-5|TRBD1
CASILVKDRVSQPQHF
TGTGCCAGCATCCTGGTTAAAGACAGGGTAAGTCAGCCCCAGCATTTT
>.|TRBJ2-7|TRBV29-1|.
CSVASWGEVQYF
TGCAGCGTTGCCTCGTGGGGCGAAGTGCAGTACTTC
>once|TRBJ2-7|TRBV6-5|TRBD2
CASGLTSGDYEQYF
TGTGCCAGCGGCCTAACTAGCGGAGATTACGAGCAGTACTTC
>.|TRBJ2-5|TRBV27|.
CATGGGHRETQYF
TGTGCCACTGGGGGGGGGCATCGAGAGACCCAGTACTTC
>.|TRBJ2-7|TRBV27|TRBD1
CASSLTGWGEQYF
TGTGCCAGCAGTTTGACAGGGTGGGGCGAGCAGTACTTC
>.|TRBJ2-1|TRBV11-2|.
CASSLALNEQFF
TGTGCCAGCAGCTTAGCCCTTAATGAGCAGTTCTTC
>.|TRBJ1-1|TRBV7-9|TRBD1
CASSSFGTGVTEAFF
TGTGCCAGCAGCTCCTTCGGGACAGGGGTCACTGAAGCTTTCTTT
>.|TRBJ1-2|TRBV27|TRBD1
CASSFWDSQGYTF
TGTGCCAGCAGTTTTTGGGACAGTCAAGGCTACACCTTC
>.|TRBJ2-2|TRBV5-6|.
CASSLAGVNTGELFF
TGTGCCAGCAGCTTGGCCGGGGTAAACACCGGGGAGCTGTTTTTT
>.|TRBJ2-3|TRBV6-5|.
CASTGGRLPDTQYF
TGTGCCAGCACCGGGGGGCGACTGCCAGATACGCAGTATTTT
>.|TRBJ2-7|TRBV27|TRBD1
CASSLAVGGEYEQYF
TGTGCCAGCAGTCTGGCTGTAGGGGGCGAGTACGAGCAGTACTTC
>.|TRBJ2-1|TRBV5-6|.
CASRYGGGSEQFF
TGTGCCAGCAGATATGGAGGGGGCAGTGAGCAGTTCTTC
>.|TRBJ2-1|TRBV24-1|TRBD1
CATSEHPGQGHNEQFF
TGTGCCACCAGTGAACACCCGGGACAGGGACACAATGAGCAGTTCTTC
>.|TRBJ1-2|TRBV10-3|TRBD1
CAISESTGQGYGYTF
TGTGCCATCAGTGAGTCGACAGGGCAGGGGTATGGCTACACCTTC
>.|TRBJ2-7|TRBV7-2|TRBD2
CASSLAAAGGPNEQYF
TGTGCCAGCAGCTTAGCCGCTGCGGGAGGGCCGAACGAGCAGTACTTC
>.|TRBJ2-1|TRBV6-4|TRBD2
CASSDTSGLAGASEQFF
TGTGCCAGCAGTGACACATCGGGACTAGCGGGAGCCTCAGAGCAGTTCTTC
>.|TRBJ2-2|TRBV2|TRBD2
CASSEGTSGMGLFF
TGTGCCAGCAGTGAAGGGACTAGCGGGATGGGGCTGTTTTTT
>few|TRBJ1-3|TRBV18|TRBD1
CASSLRGGQLGNTIYF
TGTGCCAGCTCACTTAGAGGGGGCCAACTTGGAAACACCATATATTTT
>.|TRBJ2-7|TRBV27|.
CASSLGRSYEQYF
TGTGCCAGCAGTTTAGGCAGATCCTACGAGCAGTACTTC
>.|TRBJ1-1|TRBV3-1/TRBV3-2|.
CASSRYRDTEAFF
TGTGCCAGCAGCCGTTACAGGGACACTGAAGCTTTCTTT
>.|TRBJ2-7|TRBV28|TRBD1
CASRAGGNYEQYF
TGTGCCAGCAGGGCAGGGGGCAACTACGAGCAGTACTTC
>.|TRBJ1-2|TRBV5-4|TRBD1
CASSRQGDGYTF
TGTGCCAGCAGCCGACAGGGGGATGGCTACACCTTC
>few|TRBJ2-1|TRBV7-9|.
CASSYRDTYNEQFF
TGTGCCAGCAGCTACCGAGACACGTACAATGAGCAGTTCTTC
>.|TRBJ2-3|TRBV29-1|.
CSPTSVLSGTDTQYF
TGCAGCCCAACTTCGGTGCTCTCGGGCACAGATACGCAGTATTTT
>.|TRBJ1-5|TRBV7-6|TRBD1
CASSLDRGVTQPQHF
TGTGCCAGCAGCCTCGACAGGGGGGTAACGCAGCCCCAGCATTTT
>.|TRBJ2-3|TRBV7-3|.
CASSSGTITDTQYF
TGTGCCAGCAGCTCAGGGACAATCACAGATACGCAGTATTTT
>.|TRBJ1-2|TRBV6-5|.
CASRSGHSENGYTF
TGTGCCAGCAGATCGGGACACTCCGAGAATGGCTACACCTTC
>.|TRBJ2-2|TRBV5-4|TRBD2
CASSLGGRDHGELFF
TGTGCCAGCAGCTTGGGCGGGAGGGATCACGGGGAGCTGTTTTTT
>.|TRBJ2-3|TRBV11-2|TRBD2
CASSHLAGVADTQYF
TGTGCCAGCAGCCATCTAGCGGGGGTCGCAGATACGCAGTATTTT
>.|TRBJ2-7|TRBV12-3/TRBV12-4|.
CASSLIAIYEQYF
TGTGCCAGCAGTCTCATCGCTATTTACGAGCAGTACTTC
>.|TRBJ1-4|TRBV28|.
CASSATGATNEKLFF
TGTGCCAGCAGTGCAACGGGGGCAACTAATGAAAAACTGTTTTTT
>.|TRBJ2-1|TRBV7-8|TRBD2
CASSLEGLAGGRGFF
TGTGCCAGCAGCTTAGAGGGGCTAGCGGGAGGGCGCGGGTTCTTC
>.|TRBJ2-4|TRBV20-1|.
CSARQANIQYF
TGCAGTGCTAGGCAGGCAAACATTCAGTACTTC
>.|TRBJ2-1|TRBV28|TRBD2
CASRPGRARNEQFF
TGTGCCAGCAGACCGGGGAGGGCGCGGAATGAGCAGTTCTTC
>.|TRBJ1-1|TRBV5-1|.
CASSLLQSNTEAFF
TGCGCCAGCAGCTTGCTACAGAGTAACACTGAAGCTTTCTTT
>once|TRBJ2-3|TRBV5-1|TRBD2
CASSIGTSGTDTQYF
TGCGCCAGCAGCATTGGGACTAGCGGCACAGATACGCAGTATTTT
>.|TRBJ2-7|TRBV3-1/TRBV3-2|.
CASSRGTSYEQYF
TGTGCCAGCAGCCGAGGCACCTCCTACGAGCAGTACTTC
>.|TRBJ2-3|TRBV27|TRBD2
CAKLCLAGEGKLGTDTQYF
TGTGCCAAGCTGTGTCTAGCGGGAGAGGGTAAATTAGGTACAGATACGCAGTATTTT
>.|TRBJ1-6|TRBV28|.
CASTSGYNSPLHF
TGTGCCAGCACGTCGGGGTATAATTCACCCCTCCACTTT
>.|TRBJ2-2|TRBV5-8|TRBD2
CASSPRASGNAGELFF
TGTGCCAGCAGCCCCCGGGCTAGCGGGAATGCCGGGGAGCTGTTTTTT
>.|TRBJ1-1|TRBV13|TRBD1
CASSGQGLSTEAFF
TGTGCCAGCAGCGGACAGGGTTTGTCCACTGAAGCTTTCTTT
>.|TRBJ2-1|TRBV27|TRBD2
CASSTGTSGRDEQFF
TGTGCCAGCAGCACCGGGACTAGCGGGAGGGATGAGCAGTTCTTC